This entry concerns a single TCR beta chain. The sample is drawn from a study of blood T cell repertoires in COVID-19. Study-level background: Sample material is recorded as cDNA or gDNA derived from T cells, B-cell-depleted T cells, or PBMCs.

The CDR3 is 14 amino acids. V was clipped by 7 bases and J by 7 bases, with 16 bases between them. Germline V gene lookup returns CDR1 MDHEN and CDR2 SYDVKM. Methods used by the authors: Using reference gene primer amplification, nucleated cell counts were estimated. Data came from immunoSEQ multiplex PCR; TCRdb stores just in-frame clones and leaves some out. The D gene and trimming were derived from the DNA, and the V and J assignments and clone size from that table. The repertoire has fewer than 350,000 clones, roughly 86% of them found once; the top ten carry approximately 9%. V gene TRBV28 combines with J gene TRBJ2-2, with D unclear. The receptor was derived from a man between 35 and 55 years old with active or convalescent COVID-19. Sequenced material: peripheral blood. Written as DNA, the CDR3 is TGTGCCAGCACCTTACGCGGCTGGAACGGGGAGCTGTTTTTT. The encoded protein is CASTLRGWNGELFF.